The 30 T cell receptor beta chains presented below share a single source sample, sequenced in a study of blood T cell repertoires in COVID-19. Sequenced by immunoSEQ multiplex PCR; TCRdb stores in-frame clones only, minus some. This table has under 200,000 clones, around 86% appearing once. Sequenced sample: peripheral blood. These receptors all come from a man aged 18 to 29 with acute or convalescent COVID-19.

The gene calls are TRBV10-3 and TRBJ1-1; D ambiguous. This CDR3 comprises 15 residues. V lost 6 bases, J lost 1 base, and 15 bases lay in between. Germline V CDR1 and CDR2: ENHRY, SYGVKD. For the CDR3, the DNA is TGTGCCATCAGAGACTCCTTCGGGAAGAACACTGAAGCTTTCTTT. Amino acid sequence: CAIRDSFGKNTEAFF.

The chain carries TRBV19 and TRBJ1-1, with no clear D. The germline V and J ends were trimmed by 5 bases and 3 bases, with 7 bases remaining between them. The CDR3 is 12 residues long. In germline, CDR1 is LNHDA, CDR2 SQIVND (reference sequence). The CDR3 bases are TGTGCCAGTAGTCCCCGGGACACTGAAGCTTTCTTT. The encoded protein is CASSPRDTEAFF. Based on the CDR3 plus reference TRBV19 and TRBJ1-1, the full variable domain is DGGITQSPKYLFRKEGQNVTLSCEQNLNHDAMYWYRQDPGQGLRLIYYSQIVNDFQKGDIAEGYSVSREKKESFPLTVTSAQKNPTAFYLCASSPRDTEAFFGQGTRLTVV.

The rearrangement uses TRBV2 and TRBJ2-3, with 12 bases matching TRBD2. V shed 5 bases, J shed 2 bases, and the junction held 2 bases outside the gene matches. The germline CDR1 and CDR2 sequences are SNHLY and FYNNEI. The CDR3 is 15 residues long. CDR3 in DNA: TGTGCCAGCAGTCCTAGCGGGGGGGCCACAGATACGCAGTATTTT. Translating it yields CASSPSGGATDTQYF.

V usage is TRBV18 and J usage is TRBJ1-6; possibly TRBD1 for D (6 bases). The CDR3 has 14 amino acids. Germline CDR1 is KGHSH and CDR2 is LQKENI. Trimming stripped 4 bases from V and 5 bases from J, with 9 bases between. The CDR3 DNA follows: TGTGCCAGCTCACAGGGGGTGGATAATTCACCCCTCCACTTT. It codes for CASSQGVDNSPLHF. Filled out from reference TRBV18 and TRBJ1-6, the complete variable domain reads NAGVMQNPRHLVRRRGQEARLRCSPMKGHSHVYWYRQLPEEGLKFMVYLQKENIIDESGMPKERFSAEFPKEGPSILRIQQVVRGDSAAYFCASSQGVDNSPLHFGNGTRLTVT.

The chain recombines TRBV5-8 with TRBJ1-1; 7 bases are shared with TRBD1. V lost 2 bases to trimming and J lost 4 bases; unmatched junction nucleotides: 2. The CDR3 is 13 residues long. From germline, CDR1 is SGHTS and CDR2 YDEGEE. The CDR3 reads CASSFTGVTEAFF. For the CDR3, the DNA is TGTGCCAGCAGCTTTACAGGGGTCACTGAAGCTTTCTTT.

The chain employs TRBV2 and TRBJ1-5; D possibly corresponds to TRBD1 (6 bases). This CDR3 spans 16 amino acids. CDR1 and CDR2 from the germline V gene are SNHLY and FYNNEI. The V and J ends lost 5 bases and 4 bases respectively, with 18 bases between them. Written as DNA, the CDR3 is TGTGCCAGCAGTCTTAGCATCGACAGGTCAAATCAGCCCCAGCATTTT. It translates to CASSLSIDRSNQPQHF.

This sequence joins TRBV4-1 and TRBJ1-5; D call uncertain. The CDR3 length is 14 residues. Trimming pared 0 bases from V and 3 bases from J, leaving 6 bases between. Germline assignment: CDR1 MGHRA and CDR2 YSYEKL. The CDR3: CASSQDSNNQPQHF. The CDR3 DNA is TGCGCCAGCAGCCAAGATTCTAACAATCAGCCCCAGCATTTT.

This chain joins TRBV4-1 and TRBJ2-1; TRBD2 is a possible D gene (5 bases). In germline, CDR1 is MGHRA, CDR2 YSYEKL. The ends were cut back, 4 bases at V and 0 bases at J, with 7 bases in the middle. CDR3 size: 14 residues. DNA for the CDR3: TGCGCCAGCAGCCTGGGAGACTCCTACAATGAGCAGTTCTTC. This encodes CASSLGDSYNEQFF.

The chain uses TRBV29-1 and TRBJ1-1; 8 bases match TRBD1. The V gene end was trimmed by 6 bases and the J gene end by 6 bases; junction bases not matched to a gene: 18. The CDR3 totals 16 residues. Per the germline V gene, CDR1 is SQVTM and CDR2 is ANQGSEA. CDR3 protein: CSVKPYGTGLISEAFF. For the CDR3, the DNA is TGCAGCGTCAAACCGTACGGGACAGGCTTGATATCTGAAGCTTTCTTT.

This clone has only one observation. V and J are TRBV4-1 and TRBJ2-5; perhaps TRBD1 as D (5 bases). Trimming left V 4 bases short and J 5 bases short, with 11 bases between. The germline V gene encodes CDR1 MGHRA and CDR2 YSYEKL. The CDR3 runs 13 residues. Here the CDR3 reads CASSPTGWETQYF. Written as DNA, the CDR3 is TGCGCCAGCAGCCCCACAGGATGGGAGACCCAGTACTTC.

The CDR3 region has the DNA TGTGCCAGCAGTGCTAGCGGGGAATACAATGAGCAGTTCTTC. It encodes CASSASGEYNEQFF. V and J are TRBV6-4 and TRBJ2-1; 9 bases are shared with TRBD2. This CDR3 region has 14 residues. Losses at the gene ends were 4 bases for V and 4 bases for J; bases not matched to a gene: 2. Germline V lookup: CDR1 MRHNA, CDR2 SNTAGT.

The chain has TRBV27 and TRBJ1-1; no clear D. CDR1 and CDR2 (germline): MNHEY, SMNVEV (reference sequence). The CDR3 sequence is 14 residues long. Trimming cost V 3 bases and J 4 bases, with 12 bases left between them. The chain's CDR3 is CASSLARSVTEAFF. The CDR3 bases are TGTGCCAGCAGTTTGGCCAGGTCCGTCACTGAAGCTTTCTTT.

The CDR3 DNA reads TGTGCCAGCAGTACCACAGGGACCAGCACAGATACGCAGTATTTT. Encoded protein: CASSTTGTSTDTQYF. This chain joins TRBV6-5 and TRBJ2-3, with D tentatively TRBD1 (6 bases). The germline V and J ends were trimmed by 5 bases and 0 bases, with 12 bases remaining between them. The CDR3 is 15 residues long. Germline-derived CDR1 and CDR2 are MNHEY and SVGAGI.

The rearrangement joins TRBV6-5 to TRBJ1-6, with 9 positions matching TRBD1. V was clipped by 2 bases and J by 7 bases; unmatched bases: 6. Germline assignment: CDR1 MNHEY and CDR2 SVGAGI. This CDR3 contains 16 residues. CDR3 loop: CASSYRSGTGNSPLHF. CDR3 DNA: TGTGCCAGCAGTTACCGATCCGGGACAGGGAATTCACCCCTCCACTTT.

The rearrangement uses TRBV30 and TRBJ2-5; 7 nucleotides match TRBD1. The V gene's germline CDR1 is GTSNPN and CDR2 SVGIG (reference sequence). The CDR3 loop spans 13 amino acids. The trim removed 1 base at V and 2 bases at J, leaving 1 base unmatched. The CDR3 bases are TGTGCCTGGAGTGGACAGGGACAAGAGACCCAGTACTTC. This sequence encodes CAWSGQGQETQYF.

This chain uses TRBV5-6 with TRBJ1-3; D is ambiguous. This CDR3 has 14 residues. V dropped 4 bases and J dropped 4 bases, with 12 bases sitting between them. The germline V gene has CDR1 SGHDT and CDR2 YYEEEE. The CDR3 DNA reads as TGTGCCAGCAGCCCCCGGAGGACGGGAAACACCATATATTTT. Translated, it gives CASSPRRTGNTIYF.

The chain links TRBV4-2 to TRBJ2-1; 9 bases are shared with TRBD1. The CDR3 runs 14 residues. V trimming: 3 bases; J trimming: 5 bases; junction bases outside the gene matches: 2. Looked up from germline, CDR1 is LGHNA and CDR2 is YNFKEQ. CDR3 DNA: TGTGCCAGCAGCCAGGGACAGGGCGACAATGAGCAGTTCTTC. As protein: CASSQGQGDNEQFF.

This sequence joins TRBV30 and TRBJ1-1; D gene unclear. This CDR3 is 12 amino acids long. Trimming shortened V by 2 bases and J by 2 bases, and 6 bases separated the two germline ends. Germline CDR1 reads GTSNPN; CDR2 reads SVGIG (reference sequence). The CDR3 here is CAWSPSNTEAFF. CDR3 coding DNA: TGTGCCTGGAGTCCCTCTAACACTGAAGCTTTCTTT. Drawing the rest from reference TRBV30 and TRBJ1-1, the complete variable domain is SQTIHQWPATLVQPVGSPLSLECTVEGTSNPNLYWYRQAAGRGLQLLFYSVGIGQISSEVPQNLSASRPQDRQFILSSKKLLLSDSGFYLCAWSPSNTEAFFGQGTRLTVV.

The CDR3 sequence is CASSRTGGNQPQHF. CDR3 sequence (DNA): TGTGCCAGCAGTAGGACAGGGGGGAATCAGCCCCAGCATTTT. The chain couples TRBV6-5 to TRBJ1-5, with 10 bases aligning to TRBD1. Germline-derived CDR1 and CDR2 are MNHEY and SVGAGI. The CDR3 contains 14 residues. With V trimmed by 5 bases and J by 4 bases, 2 bases remained unmatched.

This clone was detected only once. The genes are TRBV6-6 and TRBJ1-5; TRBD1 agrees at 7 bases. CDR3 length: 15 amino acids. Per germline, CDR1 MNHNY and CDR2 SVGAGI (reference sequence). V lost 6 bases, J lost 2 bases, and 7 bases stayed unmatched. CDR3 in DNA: TGTGCCAGCAGGGCGACAGGGACACGCAATCAGCCCCAGCATTTT. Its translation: CASRATGTRNQPQHF.

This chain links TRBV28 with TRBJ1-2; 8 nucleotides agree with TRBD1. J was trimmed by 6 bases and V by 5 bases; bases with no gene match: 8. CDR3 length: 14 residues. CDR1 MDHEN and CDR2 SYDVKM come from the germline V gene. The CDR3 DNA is TGTGCCAGCAGTCCCGGGACAGGACCGAATGGCTACACCTTC. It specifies CASSPGTGPNGYTF.

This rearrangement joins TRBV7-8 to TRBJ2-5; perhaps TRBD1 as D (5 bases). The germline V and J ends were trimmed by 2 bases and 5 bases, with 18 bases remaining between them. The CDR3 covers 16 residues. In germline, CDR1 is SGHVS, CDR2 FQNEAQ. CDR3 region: CASSLPAQGAVETQYF. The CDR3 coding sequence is TGTGCCAGCAGCTTACCCGCGCAGGGTGCGGTGGAGACCCAGTACTTC.

The CDR3 DNA reads as TGTGCCAGCAGCCGCGAAGGACTAGCGGGGAACGAGCAGTACGTC. Translated, it gives CASSREGLAGNEQYV. The chain recombines TRBV6-2 or TRBV6-3 with TRBJ2-7; 12 nucleotides match TRBD2. The CDR3 has 15 residues. V trimming: 6 bases; J trimming: 5 bases; junction bases outside the gene matches: 8. Germline V gene lookup returns CDR1 MNHEY and CDR2 SVGEGT.

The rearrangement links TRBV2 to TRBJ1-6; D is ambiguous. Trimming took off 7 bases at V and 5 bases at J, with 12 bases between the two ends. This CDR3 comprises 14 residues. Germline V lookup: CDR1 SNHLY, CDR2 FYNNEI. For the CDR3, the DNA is TGTGCCAGCAATACAGTCGGGGATAATTCACCCCTCCACTTT. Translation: CASNTVGDNSPLHF.

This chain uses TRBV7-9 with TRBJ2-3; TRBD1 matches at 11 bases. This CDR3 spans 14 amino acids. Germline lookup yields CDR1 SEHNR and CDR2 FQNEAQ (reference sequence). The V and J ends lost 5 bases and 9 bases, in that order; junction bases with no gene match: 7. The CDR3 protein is CASSGTGGMVTQYF. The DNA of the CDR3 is TGTGCCAGCAGCGGGACAGGGGGGATGGTGACGCAGTATTTT.

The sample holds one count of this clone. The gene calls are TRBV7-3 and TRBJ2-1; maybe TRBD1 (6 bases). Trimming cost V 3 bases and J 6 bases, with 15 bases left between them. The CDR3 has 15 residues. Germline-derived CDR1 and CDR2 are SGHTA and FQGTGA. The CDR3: CASSLAGTSPNEQFF. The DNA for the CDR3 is TGTGCCAGCAGCTTGGCCGGGACATCCCCCAATGAGCAGTTCTTC.

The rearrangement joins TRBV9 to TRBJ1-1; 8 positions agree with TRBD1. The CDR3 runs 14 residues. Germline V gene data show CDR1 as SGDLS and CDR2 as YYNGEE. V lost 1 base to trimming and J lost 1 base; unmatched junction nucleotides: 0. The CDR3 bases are TGTGCCAGCAGCGTACAGGGGGCGAACACTGAAGCTTTCTTT. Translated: CASSVQGANTEAFF. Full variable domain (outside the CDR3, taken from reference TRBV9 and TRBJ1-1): DSGVTQTPKHLITATGQRVTLRCSPRSGDLSVYWYQQSLDQGLQFLIQYYNGEERAKGNILERFSAQQFPDLHSELNLSSLELGDSALYFCASSVQGANTEAFFGQGTRLTVV.

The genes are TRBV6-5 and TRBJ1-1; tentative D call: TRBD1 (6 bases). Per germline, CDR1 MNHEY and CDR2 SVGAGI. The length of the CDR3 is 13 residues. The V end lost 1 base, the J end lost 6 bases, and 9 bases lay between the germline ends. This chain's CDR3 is CASSYLQGAEAFF. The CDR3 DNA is TGTGCCAGCAGTTACTTACAGGGTGCTGAAGCTTTCTTT.

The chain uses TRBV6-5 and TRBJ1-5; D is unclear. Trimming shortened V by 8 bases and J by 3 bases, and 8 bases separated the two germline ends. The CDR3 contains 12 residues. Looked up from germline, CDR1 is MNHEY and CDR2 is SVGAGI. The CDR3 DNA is TGTGCCAGCGAGGATCCCAATCAGCCCCAGCATTTT. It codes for CASEDPNQPQHF.

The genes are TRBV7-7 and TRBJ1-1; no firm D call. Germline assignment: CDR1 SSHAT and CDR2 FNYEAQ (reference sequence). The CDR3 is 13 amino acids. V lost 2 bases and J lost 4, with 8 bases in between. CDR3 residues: CASSLNEGTEAFF. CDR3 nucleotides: TGTGCCAGCAGCTTAAATGAGGGCACTGAAGCTTTCTTT.